This TCR beta chain is drawn from a study of response to subunit inactivated influenza vaccine. V dropped 2 bases and J dropped 2 bases, with 10 bases sitting between them. The CDR3 covers 14 residues. Germline values: CDR1 SGHRS, CDR2 YFSETQ. TCRdb re-analysed the RT-PCR reads in MiXCR, keeping a single row per CDR3 protein. The repertoire holds hundreds of thousands of distinct CDR3 sequences, with around 13% as singletons. This specimen was PBMCs from blood, taken about 14 days before vaccination. The chain carries TRBV5-1 and TRBJ2-5; no firm D call. This sequence was found in a man aged 50-60 years who received an inactivated influenza vaccine. CDR3 protein: CASSLPTIQETQYF. CDR3 bases: TGCGCCAGCAGCTTACCGACAATTCAAGAGACCCAGTACTTC.